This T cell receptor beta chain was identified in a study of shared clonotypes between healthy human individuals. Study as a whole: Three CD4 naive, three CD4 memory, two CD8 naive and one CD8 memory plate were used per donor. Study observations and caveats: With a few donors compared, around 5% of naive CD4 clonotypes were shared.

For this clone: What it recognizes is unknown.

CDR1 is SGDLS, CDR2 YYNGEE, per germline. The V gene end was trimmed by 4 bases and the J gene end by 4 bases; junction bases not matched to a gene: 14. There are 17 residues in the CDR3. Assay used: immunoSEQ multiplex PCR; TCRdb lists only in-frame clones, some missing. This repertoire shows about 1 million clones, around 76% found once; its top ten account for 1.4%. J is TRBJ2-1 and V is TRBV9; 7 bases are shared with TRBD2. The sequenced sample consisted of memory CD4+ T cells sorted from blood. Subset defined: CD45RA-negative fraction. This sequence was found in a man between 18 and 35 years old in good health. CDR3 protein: CASSRGGSPARYNEQFF. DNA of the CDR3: TGTGCCAGCAGCCGCGGGGGAAGTCCAGCCCGATACAATGAGCAGTTCTTC. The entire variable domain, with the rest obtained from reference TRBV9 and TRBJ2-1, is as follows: DSGVTQTPKHLITATGQRVTLRCSPRSGDLSVYWYQQSLDQGLQFLIQYYNGEERAKGNILERFSAQQFPDLHSELNLSSLELGDSALYFCASSRGGSPARYNEQFFGPGTRLTVL.